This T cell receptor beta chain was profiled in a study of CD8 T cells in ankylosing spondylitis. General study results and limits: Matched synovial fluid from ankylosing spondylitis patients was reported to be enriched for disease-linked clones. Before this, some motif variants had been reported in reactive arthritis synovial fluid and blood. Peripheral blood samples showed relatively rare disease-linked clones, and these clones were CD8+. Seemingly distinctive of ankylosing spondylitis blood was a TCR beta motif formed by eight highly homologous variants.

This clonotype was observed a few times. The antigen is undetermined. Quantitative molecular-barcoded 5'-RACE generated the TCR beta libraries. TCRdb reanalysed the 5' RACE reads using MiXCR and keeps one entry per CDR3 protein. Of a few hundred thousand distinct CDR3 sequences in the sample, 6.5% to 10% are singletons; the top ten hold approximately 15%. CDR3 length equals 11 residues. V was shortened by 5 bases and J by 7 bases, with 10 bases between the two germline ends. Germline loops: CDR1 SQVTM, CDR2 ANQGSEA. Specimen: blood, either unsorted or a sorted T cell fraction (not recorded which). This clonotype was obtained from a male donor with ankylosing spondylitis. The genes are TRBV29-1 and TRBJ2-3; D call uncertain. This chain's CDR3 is CSVKLLHTQYF. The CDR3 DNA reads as TGCAGCGTTAAACTCCTTCATACGCAGTATTTT.